Given below is one T cell receptor (beta chain) in context. Its antigen remains unidentified. No base quality information exists; no much larger clone differs at one position. This sample stems from a study of blood T cell repertoires in COVID-19 (dated by TCRdb to about 2020). Turning to the overall study: Samples from collaborators originated in the United States, Italy and Spain and spanned both the acute and convalescent phases of COVID-19. Where HLA class I and class II types were available, the types were taken from metadata supplied by the sample provider, not from assay-based typing. The material from the prospective study consisted of cDNA or gDNA derived from T cells, B-cell-depleted T cells, or PBMCs. A freely available public database, intended as a resource for researchers studying the immune response to SARS-CoV-2, is where the repertoires were released. Deeply sampled blood TCRbeta repertoires from subjects exposed to, actively infected with, or recovered from COVID-19 were included in the dataset. Sample metadata almost always included a de-identified subject ID, COVID-19 status, age in years and sex. The samples were drawn from two sources: the first 160 participants of the ongoing ImmuneRACE study, and approximately 1,300 subjects contributed by 6 global collaborators.

The collaborating institutions used their own protocols to collect whole blood in K2EDTA tubes. For TCRbeta analysis, collaborators shipped samples as frozen whole blood, isolated PBMCs, or DNA extracted from either of those sample types. Broader findings and caveats from the paper: How much clinical and demographic metadata was included differed by source and by participant, and the metadata was provided uncurated.

TCRbeta CDR3 regions were amplified from genomic DNA by means of the immunoSEQ Assay, a bias-controlled multiplex PCR. As for the original processing: The number of nucleated cells in each sample was estimated from the amplification of reference gene primers within the assay. To quantify the absolute abundance of each unique TCRbeta CDR3 rearrangement, sequence reads were collapsed and filtered. For each sample, productive Simpson clonality was calculated as the square root of Simpson's diversity index over productive rearrangements. TCRdb holds this immuneACCESS table with in-frame rearrangements only. Some clones are missing; in checked studies, unresolved V genes explain under half, and the rest has no known cause. D and trimming were read from the DNA, whereas the V and J calls and clone size are those reported in that table. In this sample the table shows 300,000 or so clones, 80% to 90% of which occur a single time. 3% to 4% of the sample goes to the ten largest clones.

Measured from the cysteine to the phenylalanine, the CDR3 is 13 residues long. Left in the record is the CDR3 DNA by itself, 39 bases read in frame from the first base. The germline V gene (reference sequence) specifies MNHEY as CDR1 and SMNVEV as CDR2. A distance of 12 bases separates the germline ends of V and J, which lose 6 bases and 4 bases respectively. The sequence was obtained from a middle-aged woman with acute or convalescent COVID-19. The sequenced sample was peripheral blood. The V and J genes are TRBV27 and TRBJ1-2; there is no confident call for the D gene. The DNA reads as follows: TGTGCCAGCAGCCCCGGTACAGTCTATGGCTACACCTTC. This translates into CASSPGTVYGYTF.